The rows below give T cell receptor beta chains drawn from one sample of a study of T-cell memory formation after mild COVID-19. TCRdb passed the 5' RACE reads through MiXCR, listing each CDR3 protein once. This sample carries around 320,000 distinct CDR3 sequences, around 28% of them seen once, and the ten largest clones take roughly 14%. The sample consisted of PBMCs or a T cell subset sorted from them (not recorded which). The receptors were gathered from an adult woman who had mild COVID-19 (a few samples of this study predate the infection). Cell type and time point are not known. The CDR3 runs from the conserved cysteine through the conserved F or W. A D gene is named only where the DNA matches it firmly. Clone size, where shown, is once, few, many, or a class for clones that have expanded.

.,TRBJ2-2,TRBV5-1,TRBD1,TGCGCCAGCAGCTTGCAACCGGGACAGGGGGCGAACACCGGGGAGCTGTTTTTT,CASSLQPGQGANTGELFF
few,TRBJ1-2,TRBV5-5,.,TGTGCCAGCAGCTTGCCCCCGGGGACCTATGGCTACACCTTC,CASSLPPGTYGYTF
.,TRBJ1-1,TRBV7-9,.,TGTGCCAGCAGCTTAATGAACGGGGGTCGGACTGAAGCTTTCTTT,CASSLMNGGRTEAFF
.,TRBJ2-1,TRBV6-5,TRBD2,TGTGCCAGCAGACTACTAGCGGGAGTTAATGAGCAGTTCTTC,CASRLLAGVNEQFF
few,TRBJ2-7,TRBV7-8,.,TGTGCCAGCAGCTTAGGCGTAATCCTCTACGAGCAGTACTTC,CASSLGVILYEQYF
.,TRBJ2-7,TRBV13,.,TGTGCCAGCAGCCGGCCGGGAGCCAACTACAACGAGCAGTACTTC,CASSRPGANYNEQYF
.,TRBJ2-2,TRBV3-1,TRBD2,TGTGCCAGCAGCCAAGTCCAGCGGGAGAACACCGGGGAGCTGTTTTTT,CASSQVQRENTGELFF
.,TRBJ1-1,TRBV29-1,TRBD1,TGCAGCGTGATCGGACAGGGTGGTGAAGCTTTCTTT,CSVIGQGGEAFF
.,TRBJ2-1,TRBV7-2,TRBD1,TGTGCCAGCAGCTCCGTAGTTGGGGGGACAGGGGTCGACTTC,CASSSVVGGTGVDF
few,TRBJ2-1,TRBV7-2,.,TGTGCCAGCAGCTCGGAAAACGTCTACAATGAGCAGTTCTTC,CASSSENVYNEQFF
.,TRBJ2-7,TRBV15,.,TGTGCCACCAGCAGATCGGAGGAGAACTCCTACGAGCAGTACTTC,CATSRSEENSYEQYF
.,TRBJ2-7,TRBV15,TRBD2,TGTGCCACCAGCAGGACTAGCGGGGATTACGAGCAGTACTTC,CATSRTSGDYEQYF
few,TRBJ2-2,TRBV12-3/TRBV12-4,.,TGTGCCAGCAGCTCAAGACAGCTCGGGGAGCTGTTTTTT,CASSSRQLGELFF
few,TRBJ2-5,TRBV27,.,TGTGCCAGCAGTTTAGGAGTAGGGGGGACCCAGTACTTC,CASSLGVGGTQYF
few,TRBJ1-2,TRBV10-3,.,TGTGCCATCAGTACTGACGCAGGGAATGGCTACACCTTC,CAISTDAGNGYTF
.,TRBJ2-7,TRBV5-1,TRBD2,TGCGCCAGCAGCTTTCGGACTAGCGGGAGAGGGGGATCCTACGAGCAGTACTTC,CASSFRTSGRGGSYEQYF
.,TRBJ2-1,TRBV5-1,TRBD2,TGCGCCAGCAGCGTCCCGACCGGGACTAGCGGGTCCTCCTCCTACAATGAGCAGTTCTTC,CASSVPTGTSGSSSYNEQFF
.,TRBJ2-3,TRBV15,.,TGTGCCACCAGCAGAGACAGGGTCAGCACAGATACGCAGTATTTT,CATSRDRVSTDTQYF
few,TRBJ2-7,TRBV20-1,.,TGCAGTGCTAGAGGACCGGGCTACGAGCAGTACTTC,CSARGPGYEQYF
.,TRBJ2-7,TRBV4-1,.,TGCGCCAGCAGCCAAGATCTATGGACGGACCTCTACGAGCAGTACTTC,CASSQDLWTDLYEQYF
.,TRBJ1-2,TRBV20-1,.,TGCAGTGCTAGAGATGGCAGGGGTCCCTATGGCTACACCTTC,CSARDGRGPYGYTF
few,TRBJ2-1,TRBV9,TRBD1,TGTGCCAGCAGCGTAGTAGGACAGGGCTACAATGAGCAGTTCTTC,CASSVVGQGYNEQFF
many,TRBJ2-3,TRBV12-3/TRBV12-4,TRBD2,TGTGCCAGCAGTTTAGGGACTAGCAGGCGTACAGATACGCAGTATTTT,CASSLGTSRRTDTQYF
few,TRBJ2-1,TRBV5-1,TRBD1,TGCGCCAGCAGCGCTGGACAGGGGGTCAATGAGCAGTTCTTC,CASSAGQGVNEQFF
.,TRBJ2-1,TRBV4-2,TRBD2,TGTGCCAGCAGCCCGGGACTAGCGGGACACAATGAGCAGTTCTTC,CASSPGLAGHNEQFF
.,TRBJ2-3,TRBV6-4,TRBD1,TGTGCCAGCAGGCAGACAGGGGGCGTAGATACGCAGTATTTT,CASRQTGGVDTQYF
.,TRBJ2-5,TRBV15,TRBD1,TGTGCCACCAGCAACGGACAGGCCCGGGAGACCCAGTACTTC,CATSNGQARETQYF
few,TRBJ2-3,TRBV4-1,TRBD2,TGCGCCAGCAGCCGGGTAGCGGGGTCAGGGACAGATACGCAGTATTTT,CASSRVAGSGTDTQYF
few,TRBJ2-5,TRBV4-3,TRBD1,TGCGCCAGCAGCCAGCTGGGACAGGGCCAAGAGACCCAGTACTTC,CASSQLGQGQETQYF
few,TRBJ2-1,TRBV30,.,TGTGCCTGGAGTTACGGGGCCCTACCTCAGGGCAATGAGCAGTTCTTC,CAWSYGALPQGNEQFF
few,TRBJ2-7,TRBV12-3/TRBV12-4,TRBD1,TGTGCCAGCAGTTCGGCGGGACAGGCTAACTACGAGCAGTACTTC,CASSSAGQANYEQYF
.,TRBJ2-7,TRBV3-1,TRBD2,TGTGCCAGCAGCCTCCAGCGACTAGCGGTCCGCGAGCAGTACTTC,CASSLQRLAVREQYF
.,TRBJ2-1,TRBV18,.,TGTGCCAGCTCAGACGGGAACTACAATGAGCAGTTCTTC,CASSDGNYNEQFF
few,TRBJ1-6,TRBV20-1,.,TGCAGTGCCGGACAGCCTAATTCACCCCTCCACTTT,CSAGQPNSPLHF
few,TRBJ2-2,TRBV6-6,.,TGTGCCACCGGAGTCAGGAACACCGGGGAGCTGTTTTTT,CATGVRNTGELFF
few,TRBJ2-3,TRBV6-2/TRBV6-3,.,TGTGCCAGCAAAAACGGGGGGCCCACAGATACGCAGTATTTT,CASKNGGPTDTQYF
many,TRBJ2-2,TRBV7-2,.,TGTGCCAGCAGCTTAGGGTCTGGGGTGGAGCTGTTTTTT,CASSLGSGVELFF
.,TRBJ2-7,TRBV7-9,TRBD1,TGTGCCAGCAGCCATACAGGGGGCTACGAGCAGTACTTC,CASSHTGGYEQYF
.,TRBJ2-7,TRBV7-9,.,TGTGCCAGCAGCTTAAGGCTGGACTACGAGCAGTACTTC,CASSLRLDYEQYF
.,TRBJ2-2,TRBV20-1,.,TGCAGTGCTACGGGCCCCAGGAACACCGGGGAGCTGTTTTTT,CSATGPRNTGELFF